This TCR beta chain was sequenced in a study of T cell responses to AZD1222 COVID-19 vaccine. Libraries were prepared by immunoSEQ multiplex PCR; TCRdb keeps only in-frame clonotypes and omits some of them. The profile shows about 170,000 clones, more than 90% of them singletons. Findings and limits, study-wide: Donor demographics were predominantly white British with a female majority; clonal diversity may be underestimated.

Details on this clone: No antigen is known for it.

The germline gives CDR1 SGHRS, CDR2 YFSETQ. The CDR3 extends over 16 amino acids. With 0 bases clipped from V and 0 bases from J, the junction kept 4 bases outside the gene matches. The sequence came from an adult in good health. The sample was peripheral blood, taken on day 0 of AZD1222 vaccination. This sequence joins TRBV5-1 and TRBJ2-3; 7 bases align to TRBD2. The CDR3 DNA reads as TGCGCCAGCAGCTTGGCTAGCGGCAGCAGCACAGATACGCAGTATTTT. Translation gives CASSLASGSSTDTQYF.